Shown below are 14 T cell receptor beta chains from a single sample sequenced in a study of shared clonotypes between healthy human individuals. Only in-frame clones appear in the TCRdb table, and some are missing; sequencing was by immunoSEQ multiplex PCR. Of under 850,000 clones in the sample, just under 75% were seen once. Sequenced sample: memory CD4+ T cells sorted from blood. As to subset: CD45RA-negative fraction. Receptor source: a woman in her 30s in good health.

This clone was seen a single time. CDR3 in amino acids: CASSLLQLEQYF. The CDR3 nucleotides read TGTGCCAGCAGCTTATTACAACTCGAGCAGTACTTC. V gene TRBV7-9 combines with J gene TRBJ2-7; no definite D call. CDR3 length: 12 residues. Trimming took off 2 bases at V and 6 bases at J, with 8 bases between the two ends. The germline V gene encodes CDR1 SEHNR and CDR2 FQNEAQ (reference sequence).

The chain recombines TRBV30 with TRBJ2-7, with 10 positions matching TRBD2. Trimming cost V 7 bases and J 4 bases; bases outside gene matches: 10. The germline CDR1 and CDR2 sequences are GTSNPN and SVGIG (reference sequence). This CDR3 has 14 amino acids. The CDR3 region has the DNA TGTGCCTTTTCCCGAGCGGGAGGGCTGTACGAGCAGTACTTC. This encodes CAFSRAGGLYEQYF.

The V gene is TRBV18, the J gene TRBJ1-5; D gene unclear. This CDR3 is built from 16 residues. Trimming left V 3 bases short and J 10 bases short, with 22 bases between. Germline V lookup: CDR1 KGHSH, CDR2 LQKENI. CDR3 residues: CASSPPNWHGPGPQHF. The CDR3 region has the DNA TGTGCCAGCTCACCTCCAAATTGGCACGGTCCCGGTCCCCAGCATTTT.

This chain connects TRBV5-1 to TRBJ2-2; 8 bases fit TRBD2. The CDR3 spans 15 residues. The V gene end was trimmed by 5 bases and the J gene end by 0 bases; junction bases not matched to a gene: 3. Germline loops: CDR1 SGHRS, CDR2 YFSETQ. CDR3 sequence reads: CASRQGLANTGELFF. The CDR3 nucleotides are TGCGCCAGCAGGCAGGGACTAGCGAACACCGGGGAGCTGTTTTTT.

The CDR3 coding sequence is TGTGCCAGCAGTTTATCGAACCCGCGAGAGACCCAGTACTTC. Residues: CASSLSNPRETQYF. The V gene is TRBV28, the J gene TRBJ2-5; no definite D call. The CDR3 length is 14 residues. Germline assignment: CDR1 MDHEN and CDR2 SYDVKM. Trimming shortened V by 1 base and J by 4 bases, and 10 bases separated the two germline ends.

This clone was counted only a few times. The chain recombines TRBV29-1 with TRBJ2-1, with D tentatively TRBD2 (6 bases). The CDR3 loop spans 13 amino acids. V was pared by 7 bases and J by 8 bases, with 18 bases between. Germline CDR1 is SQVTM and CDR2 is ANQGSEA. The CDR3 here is CSAATGGGYEQFF. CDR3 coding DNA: TGCAGCGCCGCGACTGGGGGAGGCTATGAGCAGTTCTTC.

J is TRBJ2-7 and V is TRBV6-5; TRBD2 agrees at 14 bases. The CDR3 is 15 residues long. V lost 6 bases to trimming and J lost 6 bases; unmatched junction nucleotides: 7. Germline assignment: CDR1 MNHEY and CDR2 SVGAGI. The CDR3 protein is CASRGLAGESAEQYF. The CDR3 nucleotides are TGTGCCAGCAGGGGACTAGCGGGAGAGTCTGCCGAGCAGTACTTC.

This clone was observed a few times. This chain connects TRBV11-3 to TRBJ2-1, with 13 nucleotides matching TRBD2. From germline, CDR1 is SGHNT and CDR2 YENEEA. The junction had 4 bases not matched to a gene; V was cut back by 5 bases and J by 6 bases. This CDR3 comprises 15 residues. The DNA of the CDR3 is TGTGCCAGCAGCGTCGGGACTAGCGGGACCAATGAGCAGTTCTTC. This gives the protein CASSVGTSGTNEQFF.

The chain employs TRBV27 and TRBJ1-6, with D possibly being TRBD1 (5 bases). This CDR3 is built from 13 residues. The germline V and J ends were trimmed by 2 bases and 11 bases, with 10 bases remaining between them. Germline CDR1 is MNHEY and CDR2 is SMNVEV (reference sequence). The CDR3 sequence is CASSLGRGTPLHF. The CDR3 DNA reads TGTGCCAGCAGTTTAGGACGGGGGACACCCCTCCACTTT.

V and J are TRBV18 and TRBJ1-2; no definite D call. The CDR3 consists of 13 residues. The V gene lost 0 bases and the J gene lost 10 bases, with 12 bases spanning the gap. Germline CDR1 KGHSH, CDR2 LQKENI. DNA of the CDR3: TGTGCCAGCTCACCACCTTCCGGTAGCATCTACACCTTC. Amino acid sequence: CASSPPSGSIYTF.

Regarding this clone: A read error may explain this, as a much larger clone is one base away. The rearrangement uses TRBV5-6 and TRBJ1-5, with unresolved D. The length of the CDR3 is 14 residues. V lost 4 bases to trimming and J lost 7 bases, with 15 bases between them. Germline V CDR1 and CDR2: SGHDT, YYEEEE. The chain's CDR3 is CASSSLDSEQPQHF. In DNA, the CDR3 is TGTGCCAGCAGCAGCTTGGATTCCGAGCAGCCCCAGCATTTT. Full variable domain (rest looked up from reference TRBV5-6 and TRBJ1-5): DAGVTQSPTHLIKTRGQQVTLRCSPKSGHDTVSWYQQALGQGPQFIFQYYEEEERQRGNFPDRFSGHQFPNYSSELNVNALLLGDSALYLCASSSLDSEQPQHFGDGTRLSIL.

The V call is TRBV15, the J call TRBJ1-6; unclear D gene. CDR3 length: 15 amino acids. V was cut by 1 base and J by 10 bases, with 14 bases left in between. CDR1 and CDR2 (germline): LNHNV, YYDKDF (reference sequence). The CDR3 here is CATSRVSGRGSPLHF. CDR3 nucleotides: TGTGCCACCAGCAGAGTTAGTGGCAGAGGGTCACCCCTCCACTTT. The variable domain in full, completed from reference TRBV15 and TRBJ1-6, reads DAMVIQNPRYQVTQFGKPVTLSCSQTLNHNVMYWYQQKSSQAPKLLFHYYDKDFNNEADTPDNFQSRRPNTSFCFLDIRSPGLGDTAMYLCATSRVSGRGSPLHFGNGTRLTVT.

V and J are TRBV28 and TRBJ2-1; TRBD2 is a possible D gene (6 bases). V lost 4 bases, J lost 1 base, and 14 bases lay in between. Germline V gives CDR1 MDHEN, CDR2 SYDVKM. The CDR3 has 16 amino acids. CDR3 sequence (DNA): TGTGCCAGCAGTTGGGAAGGACGGGGGTCCTACAATGAGCAGTTCTTC. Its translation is CASSWEGRGSYNEQFF.

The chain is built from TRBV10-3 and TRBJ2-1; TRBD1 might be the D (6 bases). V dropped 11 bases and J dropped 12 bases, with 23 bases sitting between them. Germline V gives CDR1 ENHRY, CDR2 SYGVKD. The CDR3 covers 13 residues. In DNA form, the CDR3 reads TGTGCCGTCCACAGGGAGCAGGAGGCCCCGCAGTTCTTC. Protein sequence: CAVHREQEAPQFF.